Below, one TCR beta chain is given with its context. This sample is part of a study of blood T cell repertoires in COVID-19. V lost 6 bases to trimming and J lost 2 bases; unmatched junction nucleotides: 10. The V gene's germline CDR1 is LNHDA and CDR2 SQIVND (reference sequence). The CDR3 runs 16 residues. The protocol was immunoSEQ multiplex PCR, while the TCRdb copy is restricted to in-frame clones and leaves out a portion. The table records about 46,000 clones, 85% to 90% of them present only once. The sample taken for sequencing was PBMCs or T cells enriched from blood (not recorded which). V is TRBV19 and J is TRBJ2-7, with 10 bases aligning to TRBD1. The sequence was collected from a woman between 45 and 60 years old who had recovered from COVID-19. CDR3 coding DNA: TGTGCCAGTAGCCCTAGAACCGGGACAGGGGCCTACGAGCAGTACTTC. It encodes CASSPRTGTGAYEQYF.